These 21 T cell receptor beta chains were all obtained from the same sample, sequenced in a study of cytomegalovirus exposure and HLA in healthy donors. PCR was performed using 60 Vbeta and 13 Jbeta primers. Some clones are missing from TCRdb's copy, which holds only in-frame ones; the method was immunoSEQ multiplex PCR. Of more than 95,000 clones listed, roughly 71% were seen once; the top ten hold about 4%. Input material: PBMCs. The origin of the receptors is a woman between 50 and 59 years old in good health and CMV-seropositive.

V gene TRBV19 combines with J gene TRBJ2-5; TRBD1 aligns across 7 bases. Judging by the DNA end, TRBJ2-7 fits better; the J call may be wrong. The CDR3 is 16 residues long. Germline CDR1 reads LNHDA; CDR2 reads SQIVND (reference sequence). CDR3 in amino acids: CASSIKGQSSSYEQYF. As DNA, the CDR3 is TGTGCCAGTAGTATAAAGGGACAGTCGAGCTCCTACGAGCAGTACTTC.

This chain uses TRBV5-6 with TRBJ2-5, with 8 nucleotides matching TRBD1. This CDR3 is 14 amino acids long. The germline V gene has CDR1 SGHDT and CDR2 YYEEEE. The V segment lost 6 bases and the J segment 6 bases; nucleotides outside the gene matches: 10. In DNA form, the CDR3 reads TGTGCCAGCAAGAGGACAGGGATAACAAAGACCCAGTACTTC. Protein: CASKRTGITKTQYF.

The V call is TRBV2, the J call TRBJ2-1; D is possibly TRBD1 (5 bases). The CDR3 sequence is 12 residues long. Germline V CDR1 and CDR2: SNHLY, FYNNEI. Trimming took off 5 bases at V and 16 bases at J, with 18 bases between the two ends. The DNA for the CDR3 is TGTGCCAGCAGTTATACAGGCACGCCGAATTTCTTC. Amino acids: CASSYTGTPNFF.

The J gene is TRBJ1-3, the V gene TRBV7-2; D possibly corresponds to TRBD1 (6 bases). Germline V CDR1 and CDR2: SGHTA, FQGNSA. This CDR3 has 17 residues. V was cut by 4 bases and J by 0 bases, with 16 bases left in between. The CDR3 sequence is CASSSTGTPNSGNTIYF. In DNA, the CDR3 is TGTGCCAGCAGCTCGACCGGGACACCAAACTCTGGAAACACCATATATTTT.

The V gene is TRBV4-2, the J gene TRBJ1-1; D may be TRBD1 (6 bases). The germline CDR1 and CDR2 sequences are LGHNA and YNFKEQ. V shed 4 bases and J shed 2 bases, with 14 bases lying between them. This CDR3 spans 15 amino acids. This CDR3 reads CASSPHGQFNTEAFF. The CDR3 DNA reads TGTGCCAGCAGCCCCCATGGACAGTTTAACACTGAAGCTTTCTTT.

The chain employs TRBV5-6 and TRBJ2-5; 10 positions match TRBD1. Germline V CDR1 and CDR2: SGHDT, YYEEEE. The ends lost 2 bases at V and 5 bases at J; junction bases unmatched: 9. The CDR3 has 16 residues. The CDR3 sequence is CASSFRPGQGMETQYF. DNA of the CDR3: TGTGCCAGCAGCTTTCGCCCGGGACAGGGGATGGAGACCCAGTACTTC.

This clone was detected only once. The CDR3 protein is CASSPRGGEETQYF. In nucleotides, the CDR3 is TGTGCCAGCAGCCCCCGGGGGGGGGAAGAGACCCAGTACTTC. This rearrangement joins TRBV11-3 to TRBJ2-5, with 8 nucleotides matching TRBD2. Germline loops: CDR1 SGHNT, CDR2 YENEEA. V trimming: 5 bases; J trimming: 3 bases; junction bases outside the gene matches: 5. CDR3 size: 14 residues. The full variable domain, its missing parts supplied by reference TRBV11-3 and TRBJ2-5, is EAGVVQSPRYKIIEKKQPVAFWCNPISGHNTLYWYLQNLGQGPELLIRYENEEAVDDSQLPKDRFSAERLKGVDSTLKIQPAELGDSAVYLCASSPRGGEETQYFGPGTRLLVL.

The gene calls are TRBV19 and TRBJ1-5; 9 bases agree with TRBD1. Unmatched junction bases numbered 9, after V lost 7 bases and J lost 11 bases. Germline assignment: CDR1 LNHDA and CDR2 SQIVND (reference sequence). The CDR3 has 13 residues. In DNA form, the CDR3 reads TGTGCCAGTACGGGACAGGGAACCGCGGCCCAGCATTTT. As protein: CASTGQGTAAQHF.

The rearrangement links TRBV5-1 to TRBJ2-7; D possibly corresponds to TRBD2 (6 bases). The CDR3 loop spans 14 amino acids. Per the germline V gene, CDR1 is SGHRS and CDR2 is YFSETQ. V lost 0 bases and J lost 2, with 9 bases in between. The CDR3 loop is CASSLAGRTYEQYF. CDR3 nucleotide sequence: TGCGCCAGCAGCTTGGCCGGGAGAACCTACGAGCAGTACTTC.

The J gene is TRBJ1-2, the V gene TRBV5-6; no reliable D call. The germline gives CDR1 SGHDT, CDR2 YYEEEE. Trimming removed 3 bases at V and 7 bases at J, with 7 bases between. There are 11 residues in the CDR3. CDR3 residues: CASSYSGGYTF. CDR3 nucleotide sequence: TGTGCCAGCAGCTACTCAGGTGGCTACACCTTC.

The rearrangement joins TRBV5-4 to TRBJ2-1; D remains unclear. CDR1 SGHNT and CDR2 YYREEE come from the germline V gene (reference sequence). This CDR3 is 12 amino acids long. V shed 3 bases and J shed 10 bases, with 11 bases lying between them. In DNA, the CDR3 is TGTGCCAGCAGCTCGAGTTATCGAGAGCAGTTCTTC. It encodes CASSSSYREQFF.

This chain connects TRBV4-1 to TRBJ1-6, with 9 bases fitting TRBD1. This CDR3 is built from 14 residues. Trimming removed 4 bases from V and 7 bases from J; junction bases left unmatched: 2. Germline V CDR1 and CDR2: MGHRA, YSYEKL. CDR3 protein: CASSRGQGNSPLHF. Here the CDR3 DNA reads TGCGCCAGCAGCCGGGGACAGGGAAATTCACCCCTCCACTTT.

The chain employs TRBV14 and TRBJ2-4, with D perhaps matching TRBD1 (5 bases). The length of the CDR3 is 16 residues. V gave up 4 bases and J gave up 0 bases, with 13 bases separating them. Germline-derived CDR1 and CDR2 are SGHDN and FVKESK. CDR3 sequence (DNA): TGTGCCAGCAGCCCCGGACAAGGTAGAGCCAAAAACATTCAGTACTTC. Translated, it gives CASSPGQGRAKNIQYF.

CDR3 residues: CATSRFRDRNTGELFF. The CDR3 coding sequence is TGTGCCACCAGCAGGTTCCGGGACAGGAACACCGGGGAGCTGTTTTTT. The V gene is TRBV15, the J gene TRBJ2-2; TRBD1 aligns across 7 bases. Germline CDR1 reads LNHNV; CDR2 reads YYDKDF (reference sequence). J gave up 1 base and V 3 bases, and 5 bases lay outside the gene matches. The CDR3 totals 16 residues.

This rearrangement joins TRBV7-8 to TRBJ1-6, with D perhaps TRBD1 (6 bases). The CDR3 covers 14 residues. V was clipped by 4 bases and J by 11 bases, with 15 bases between them. CDR1 and CDR2 (germline): SGHVS, FQNEAQ. The CDR3 sequence: CASSSGGRGTPLHF. The CDR3 nucleotides are TGTGCCAGCAGCTCAGGCGGTAGGGGGACACCCCTCCACTTT. Full variable domain (missing parts from reference TRBV7-8 and TRBJ1-6): GAGVSQSPRYKVAKRGQDVALRCDPISGHVSLFWYQQALGQGPEFLTYFQNEAQLDKSGLPSDRFFAERPEGSVSTLKIQRTQQEDSAVYLCASSSGGRGTPLHFGNGTRLTVT.

To note about this clone: An end of the junction does not agree with germline; a read error may underlie this. The V call is TRBV5-1, the J call TRBJ1-2; 9 nucleotides align to TRBD1. Germline V lookup: CDR1 SGHRS, CDR2 YFSETQ. This CDR3 region has 15 residues. CDR3 in amino acids: CASSLMTGGDGGHTF. The CDR3 DNA reads as TGCGCCAGCAGCCTTATGACAGGGGGTGACGGTGGCCACACCTTC.

This clone was recorded a few times. J is TRBJ2-5 and V is TRBV7-3, with D perhaps matching TRBD1 (6 bases). From germline, CDR1 is SGHTA and CDR2 FQGTGA. V dropped 3 bases and J dropped 3 bases, with 11 bases sitting between them. The CDR3 runs 14 residues. CDR3 bases: TGTGCCAGCAGCTTGGAAGCAGGGGAAGAGACCCAGTACTTC. This gives the protein CASSLEAGEETQYF. Full variable domain (remainder filled in from reference TRBV7-3 and TRBJ2-5): GAGVSQTPSNKVTEKGKYVELRCDPISGHTALYWYRQSLGQGPEFLIYFQGTGAADDSGLPNDRFFAVRPEGSVSTLKIQRTERGDSAVYLCASSLEAGEETQYFGPGTRLLVL.

V gene TRBV30 combines with J gene TRBJ2-1; the D gene is possibly TRBD1 (6 bases). V gave up 1 base and J gave up 2 bases, with 15 bases separating them. This CDR3 is built from 16 residues. Germline V gene sequence: CDR1 GTSNPN, CDR2 SVGIG (reference sequence). The CDR3 loop reads CAWSDTGNSAYNEQFF. The CDR3 DNA reads as TGTGCCTGGAGTGACACAGGGAATAGCGCCTACAATGAGCAGTTCTTC. Drawing the rest from reference TRBV30 and TRBJ2-1, the complete variable domain is SQTIHQWPATLVQPVGSPLSLECTVEGTSNPNLYWYRQAAGRGLQLLFYSVGIGQISSEVPQNLSASRPQDRQFILSSKKLLLSDSGFYLCAWSDTGNSAYNEQFFGPGTRLTVL.

The rearrangement joins TRBV27 to TRBJ1-3; D is uncertain. The V gene lost 2 bases and the J gene lost 4 bases, with 12 bases spanning the gap. Germline CDR1 MNHEY, CDR2 SMNVEV (reference sequence). The CDR3 length is 15 residues. The DNA for the CDR3 is TGTGCCAGCAGTTTAACGCCCCGTCAGGGAAACACCATATATTTT. This gives the protein CASSLTPRQGNTIYF.

V usage is TRBV13 and J usage is TRBJ1-2; TRBD1 agrees at 8 bases. CDR1 and CDR2 (germline): PRHDT, FYEKMQ (reference sequence). The CDR3 has 14 residues. The V segment lost 5 bases and the J segment 2 bases; nucleotides outside the gene matches: 4. The DNA of the CDR3 is TGTGCCAGCAGCCAATGGACAGGGAACTATGGCTACACCTTC. It yields the protein CASSQWTGNYGYTF.

The genes are TRBV19 and TRBJ1-6; 7 bases match TRBD1. With 7 bases clipped from V and 3 bases from J, the junction kept 9 bases outside the gene matches. The CDR3 is made up of 16 amino acids. CDR1 is LNHDA and CDR2 is SQIVND in the germline V gene (reference sequence). CDR3 bases: TGTGCCAGTACCCCCGCGGGACAGAACTATAATTCACCCCTCCACTTT. Translating gives CASTPAGQNYNSPLHF.